This TCR beta chain was identified in a study of blood T cells in healthy people across ages. Across the whole study: Per two T cells, template switching captured roughly one barcoded beta molecule. Study-wide results and limits: Per-million-T-cell TCR beta diversity fell roughly linearly with age. In the absence of known donor CMV status, changes in expanded clonotypes were possibly confounded.

The CDR3 extends over 15 amino acids. V lost 5 bases and J lost 6, with 19 bases in between. Germline values: CDR1 SGHRS, CDR2 YFSETQ. A second PCR of 7 to 11 cycles used a sample-barcoded 5' primer and a J-beta primer mix. A template-switch adaptor that had 12 random nucleotides put a tag on each cDNA molecule. In TCRdb, the 5' RACE reads were re-called with MiXCR into one record per CDR3 protein. This sample has some 1.4 million distinct CDR3 sequences, with 42% found just once. About this clonotype itself: Its target is unknown.

Sequencing was carried out using blood. This clonotype originated in a woman aged 18-29 years in good health. This chain links TRBV5-1 with TRBJ2-3; tentative D call: TRBD1 (7 bases). The CDR3 reads CASRGGRGTLDTQYF. CDR3 sequence (DNA): TGCGCCAGCAGAGGAGGCAGGGGGACTTTGGATACGCAGTATTTT.